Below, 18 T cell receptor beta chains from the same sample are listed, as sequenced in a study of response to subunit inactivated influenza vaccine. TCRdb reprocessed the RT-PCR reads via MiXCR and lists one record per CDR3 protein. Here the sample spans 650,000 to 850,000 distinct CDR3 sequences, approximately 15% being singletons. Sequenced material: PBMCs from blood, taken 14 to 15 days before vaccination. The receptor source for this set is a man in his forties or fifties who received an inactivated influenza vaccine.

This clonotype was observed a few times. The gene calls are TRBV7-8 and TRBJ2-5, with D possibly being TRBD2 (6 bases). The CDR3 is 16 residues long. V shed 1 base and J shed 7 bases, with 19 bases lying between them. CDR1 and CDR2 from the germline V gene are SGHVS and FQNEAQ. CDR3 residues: CASSLGGVAAGRTQYF. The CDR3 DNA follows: TGTGCCAGCAGCTTAGGGGGGGTAGCGGCCGGCCGGACCCAGTACTTC.

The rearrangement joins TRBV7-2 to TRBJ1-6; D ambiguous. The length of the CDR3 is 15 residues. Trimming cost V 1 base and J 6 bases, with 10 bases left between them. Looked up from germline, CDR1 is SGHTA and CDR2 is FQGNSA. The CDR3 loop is CASSLELTLNSPLHF. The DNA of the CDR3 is TGTGCCAGCAGCTTAGAACTGACACTTAATTCACCCCTCCACTTT.

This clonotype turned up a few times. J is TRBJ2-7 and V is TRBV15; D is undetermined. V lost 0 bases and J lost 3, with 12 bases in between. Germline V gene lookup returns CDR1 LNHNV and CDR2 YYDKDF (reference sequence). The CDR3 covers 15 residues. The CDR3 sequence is CATSREWQAIYEQYF. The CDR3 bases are TGTGCCACCAGCAGAGAATGGCAGGCAATCTACGAGCAGTACTTC.

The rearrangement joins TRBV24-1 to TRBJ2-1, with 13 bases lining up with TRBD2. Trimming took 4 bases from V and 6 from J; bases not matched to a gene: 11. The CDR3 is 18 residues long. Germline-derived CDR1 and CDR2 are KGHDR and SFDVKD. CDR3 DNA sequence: TGTGCCACCAGTGAATCGGGACTAGCGGGGCCTCCCCTCAATGAGCAGTTCTTC. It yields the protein CATSESGLAGPPLNEQFF.

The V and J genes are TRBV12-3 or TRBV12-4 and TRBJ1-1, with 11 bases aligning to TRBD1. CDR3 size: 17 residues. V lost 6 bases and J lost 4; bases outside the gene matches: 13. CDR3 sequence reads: CASSRGQGAVLGTEAFF. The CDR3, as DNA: TGTGCCAGCAGCCGAGGACAGGGGGCGGTTCTGGGCACTGAAGCTTTCTTT.

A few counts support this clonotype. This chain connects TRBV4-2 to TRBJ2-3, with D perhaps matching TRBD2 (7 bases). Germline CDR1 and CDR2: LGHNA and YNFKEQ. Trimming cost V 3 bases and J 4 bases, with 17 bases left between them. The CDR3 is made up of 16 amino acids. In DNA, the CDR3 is TGTGCCAGCAGCCACTCCTTCGGCGGGGGCGCAGATACGCAGTATTTT. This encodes CASSHSFGGGADTQYF.

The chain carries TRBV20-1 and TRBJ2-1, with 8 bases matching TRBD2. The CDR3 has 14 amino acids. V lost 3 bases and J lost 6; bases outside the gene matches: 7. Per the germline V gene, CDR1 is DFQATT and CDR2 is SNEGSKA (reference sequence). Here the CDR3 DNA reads TGCAGTGCTAGTTCCGGGAGGGCCGTCAATGAGCAGTTCTTC. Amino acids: CSASSGRAVNEQFF.

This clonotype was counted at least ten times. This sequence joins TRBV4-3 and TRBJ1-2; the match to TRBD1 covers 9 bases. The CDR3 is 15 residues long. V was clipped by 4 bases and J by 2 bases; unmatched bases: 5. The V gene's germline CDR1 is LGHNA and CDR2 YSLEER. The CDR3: CASSREQGANYGYTF. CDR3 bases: TGCGCCAGCAGCCGAGAACAGGGGGCGAACTATGGCTACACCTTC.

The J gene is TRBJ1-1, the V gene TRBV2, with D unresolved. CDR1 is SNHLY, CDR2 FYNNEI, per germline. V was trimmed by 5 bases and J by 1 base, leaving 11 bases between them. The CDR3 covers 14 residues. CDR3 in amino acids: CASSWAEGNTEAFF. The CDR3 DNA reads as TGTGCCAGCAGTTGGGCCGAAGGGAACACTGAAGCTTTCTTT.

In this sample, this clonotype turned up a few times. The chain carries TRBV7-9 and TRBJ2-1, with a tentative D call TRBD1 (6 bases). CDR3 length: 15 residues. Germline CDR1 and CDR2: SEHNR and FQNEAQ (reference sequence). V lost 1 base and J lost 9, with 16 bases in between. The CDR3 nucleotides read TGTGCCAGCAGCTTAGAACAGGGAAAGATAAGTGAGCAGTTCTTC. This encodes CASSLEQGKISEQFF. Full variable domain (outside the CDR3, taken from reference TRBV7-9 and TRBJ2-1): DTGVSQNPRHKITKRGQNVTFRCDPISEHNRLYWYRQTLGQGPEFLTYFQNEAQLEKSRLLSDRFSAERPKGSFSTLEIQRTEQGDSAMYLCASSLEQGKISEQFFGPGTRLTVL.

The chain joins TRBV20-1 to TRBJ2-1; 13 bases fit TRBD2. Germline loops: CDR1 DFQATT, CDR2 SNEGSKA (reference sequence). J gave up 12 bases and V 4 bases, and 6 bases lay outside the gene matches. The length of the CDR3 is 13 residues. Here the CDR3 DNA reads TGCAGTGCTACCGGACTAGCGGGAGTGGGGCAGTTCTTC. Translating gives CSATGLAGVGQFF.

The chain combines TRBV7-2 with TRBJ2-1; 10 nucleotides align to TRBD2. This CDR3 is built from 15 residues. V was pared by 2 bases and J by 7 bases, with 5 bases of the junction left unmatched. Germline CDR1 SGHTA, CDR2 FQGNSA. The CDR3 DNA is TGTGCCAGCAGCTTATTTCTAGCGGGAGAAAATGAGCAGTTCTTC. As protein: CASSLFLAGENEQFF.

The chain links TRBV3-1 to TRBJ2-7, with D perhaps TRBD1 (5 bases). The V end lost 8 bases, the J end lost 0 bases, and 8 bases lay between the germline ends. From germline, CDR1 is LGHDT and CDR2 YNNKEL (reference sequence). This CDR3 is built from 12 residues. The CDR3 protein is CASQGLSYEQYF. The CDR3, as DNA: TGTGCCAGCCAGGGCCTCTCCTACGAGCAGTACTTC.

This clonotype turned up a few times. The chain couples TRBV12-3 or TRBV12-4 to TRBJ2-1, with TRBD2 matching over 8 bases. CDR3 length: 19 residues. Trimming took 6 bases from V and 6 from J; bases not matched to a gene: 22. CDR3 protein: CASRPREGGFSGNRNEQFF. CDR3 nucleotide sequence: TGTGCCAGCAGGCCTCGGGAAGGGGGATTTAGCGGGAACCGCAATGAGCAGTTCTTC.

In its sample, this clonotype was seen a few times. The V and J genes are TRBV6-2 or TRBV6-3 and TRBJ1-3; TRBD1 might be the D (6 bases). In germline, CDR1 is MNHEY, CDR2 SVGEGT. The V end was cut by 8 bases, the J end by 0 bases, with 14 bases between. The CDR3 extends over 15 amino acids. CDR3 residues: CASQPGHDSGNTIYF. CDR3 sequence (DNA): TGTGCCAGCCAGCCGGGACACGACTCTGGAAACACCATATATTTT.

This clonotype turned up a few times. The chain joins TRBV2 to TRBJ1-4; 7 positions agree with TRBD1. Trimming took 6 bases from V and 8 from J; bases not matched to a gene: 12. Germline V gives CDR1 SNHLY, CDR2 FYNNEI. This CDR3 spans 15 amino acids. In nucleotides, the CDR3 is TGTGCCAGCAGGGGGCAGGGGGTTCCTGGAGAAAAACTGTTTTTT. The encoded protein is CASRGQGVPGEKLFF.

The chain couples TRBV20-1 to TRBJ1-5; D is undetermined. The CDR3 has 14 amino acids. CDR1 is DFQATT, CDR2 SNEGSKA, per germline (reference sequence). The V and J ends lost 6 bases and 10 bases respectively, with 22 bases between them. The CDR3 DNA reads TGCAGTGCGGCCCTACAAGGAGAGATCAGCCCCCAGCATTTT. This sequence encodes CSAALQGEISPQHF.

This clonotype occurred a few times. CDR3 protein: CASRTAGVESIQYF. The DNA for the CDR3 is TGTGCCAGCAGGACAGCGGGAGTGGAGAGCATTCAGTACTTC. The chain has TRBV28 and TRBJ2-4; 8 positions agree with TRBD2. Germline values: CDR1 MDHEN, CDR2 SYDVKM. With V trimmed by 6 bases and J by 9 bases, 10 bases remained unmatched. The CDR3 has 14 residues.